This T cell receptor (beta chain) was sequenced for a study of vaccination effects on CD4 cells after COVID-19. Clones were read by immunoSEQ multiplex PCR, and TCRdb kept only the in-frame ones, dropping some. In the table there are nearly 50,000 clones, under 85% of which are singletons. V was pared by 4 bases and J by 2 bases, with 5 bases of the junction left unmatched. The V gene's germline CDR1 is MDHEN and CDR2 SYDVKM. The CDR3 extends over 15 amino acids. Cultured cells yielded isolated CD4+ T cells after 10 days. Infection with SARS-CoV-2 occurred in the person between March and December 2020, and PCR confirmed it. Two-dose vaccination with either BNT162b2 or mRNA-1273 was given to the participants. This clone was found a few times. The antigen is not known.

The sequence came from a human donor who had a prior SARS-CoV-2 infection. The chain joins TRBV28 to TRBJ1-5; 7 bases match TRBD1. The input for sequencing was CD4+ T cells from PBMCs cultured without peptide, taken after COVID-19 vaccination. DNA of the CDR3: TGTGCCAGCAGTTCCCGACAGGGAGGCAATCAGCCCCAGCATTTT. Protein product: CASSSRQGGNQPQHF.